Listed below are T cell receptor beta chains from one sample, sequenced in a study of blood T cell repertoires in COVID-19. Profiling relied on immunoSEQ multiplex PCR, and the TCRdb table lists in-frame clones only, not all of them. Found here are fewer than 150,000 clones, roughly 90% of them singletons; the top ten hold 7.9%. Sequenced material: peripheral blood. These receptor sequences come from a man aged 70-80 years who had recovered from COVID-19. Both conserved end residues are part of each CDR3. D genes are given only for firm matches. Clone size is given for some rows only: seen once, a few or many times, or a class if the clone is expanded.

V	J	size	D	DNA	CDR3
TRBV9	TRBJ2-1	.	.	TGTGCCAGCAGCGTAGTAGGCGGAAACAATGAGCAGTTCTTC	CASSVVGGNNEQFF
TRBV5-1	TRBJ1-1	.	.	TGCGCCAGCAGCTTGGAGGGGCCGACCGACACTGAAGCTTTCTTT	CASSLEGPTDTEAFF
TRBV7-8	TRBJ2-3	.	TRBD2	TGTGCCAGCAGCCCCAGACTAGCGGCAACAGATACGCAGTATTTT	CASSPRLAATDTQYF
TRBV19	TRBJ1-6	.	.	TGTGCCAGTAGCGAACAGAGCTCCTATAATTCACCCCTCCACTTT	CASSEQSSYNSPLHF
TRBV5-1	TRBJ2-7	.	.	TGCGCCAGCAGCTTGGACAGGGTCTCCTACGAGCAGTACTTC	CASSLDRVSYEQYF
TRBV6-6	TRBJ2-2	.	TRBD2	TGTGCCAGCGGGGGGGTTGGGGAGCTGTTTTTT	CASGGVGELFF
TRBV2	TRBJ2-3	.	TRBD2	TGTGCCAGCAGTGGAGGGGCTAGCGGGGGCACAGATACGCAGTATTTT	CASSGGASGGTDTQYF
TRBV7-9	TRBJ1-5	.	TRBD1	TGTGCCAGCAGCCCTCCGGGACAGGGAGGGAAGCCCCAGCATTTT	CASSPPGQGGKPQHF
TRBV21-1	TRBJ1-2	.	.	TGTGCCAGCAGCCCACCGGGACAGCCTAACTATGGCTACACCTTC	CASSPPGQPNYGYTF
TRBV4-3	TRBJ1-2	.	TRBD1	TGCGCCAGCAGCCAAGCACAGCCGGGACAGGGGGATGGCTACACCTTC	CASSQAQPGQGDGYTF
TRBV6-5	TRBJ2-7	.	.	TGTGCCAGCAGCCGAATTACAGGGAACCACGAGCAGTACTTC	CASSRITGNHEQYF
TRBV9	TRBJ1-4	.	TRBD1	TGTGCCAGCAGCAGGGGGGACAGGGTAGGTGAAAAACTGTTTTTT	CASSRGDRVGEKLFF
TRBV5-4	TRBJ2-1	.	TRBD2	TGTGCCAGCAGCCGGAAAGCGGGGTCCGCGAATGAGCAGTTCTTC	CASSRKAGSANEQFF
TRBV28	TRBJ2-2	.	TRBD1	TGTGCCAGCGTGAAAGGGGGCGCGTTTACCGGGGAGCTGTTTTTT	CASVKGGAFTGELFF
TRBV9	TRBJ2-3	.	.	TGTGCCAGCAGCGTAGGGGTCAGGGCCACAGATACGCAGTATTTT	CASSVGVRATDTQYF
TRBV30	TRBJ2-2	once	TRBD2	TGTGCCTGGAGTGTCACGCAGCGGGGGGGCCCCGGGGAGCTGTTTTTT	CAWSVTQRGGPGELFF
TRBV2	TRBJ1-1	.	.	TGTGCCAGCACCGTGGAGGGAGGGAACACTGAAGCTTTCTTT	CASTVEGGNTEAFF
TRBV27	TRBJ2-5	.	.	TGTGCCAGCAGTCCTACTACTTGGGCTCTGCAGAAGGGGGAGACCCAGTACTTC	CASSPTTWALQKGETQYF
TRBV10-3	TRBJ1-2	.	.	TGTGCCATCAGTGAAGGGGGTATGGGCGGCTACACCTTC	CAISEGGMGGYTF
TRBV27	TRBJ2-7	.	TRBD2	TGTGCCAGCAGTGGGGGGGACCCAGCCTACGAGCAGTACTTC	CASSGGDPAYEQYF
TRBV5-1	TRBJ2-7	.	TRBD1	TGCGCCAGCAGCTTATTTACGGGACAGCCCCCCTACGAGCAGTACTTC	CASSLFTGQPPYEQYF
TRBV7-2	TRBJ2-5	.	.	TGTGCCAGCAGCGCCCGACGGAGCCAAGAGACCCAGTACTTC	CASSARRSQETQYF
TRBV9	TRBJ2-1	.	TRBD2	TGTGCCAGCAGCGGGACTAGCGGCACATACAATGAGCAGTTCTTC	CASSGTSGTYNEQFF
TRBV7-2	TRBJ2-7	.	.	TGTGCCAGCAGCTTAAGTAGACTCGGGTACGAGCAGTACTTC	CASSLSRLGYEQYF
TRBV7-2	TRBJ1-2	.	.	TGTGCCAGCAGCTTACGTACATCCTATGGCTACACCTTC	CASSLRTSYGYTF
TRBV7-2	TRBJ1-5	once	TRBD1	TGTGCCAGCAGCTTGAGAGGGGGCGAGGGTCAGCCCCAGCATTTT	CASSLRGGEGQPQHF
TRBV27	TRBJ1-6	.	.	TGTGCCAGCACCAAAACAGCAGGGTTTGCCCTAAGCTCTAATTCACCCCTCCACTTT	CASTKTAGFALSSNSPLHF
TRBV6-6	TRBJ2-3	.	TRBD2	TGTGCCAGCAGTTACCTAGCGGGGGGCACAGATACGCAGTATTTT	CASSYLAGGTDTQYF
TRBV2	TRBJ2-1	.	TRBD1	TGTGCCGGACAGTCCCCCGACAGGGGCAATGAGCAGTTCTTC	CAGQSPDRGNEQFF